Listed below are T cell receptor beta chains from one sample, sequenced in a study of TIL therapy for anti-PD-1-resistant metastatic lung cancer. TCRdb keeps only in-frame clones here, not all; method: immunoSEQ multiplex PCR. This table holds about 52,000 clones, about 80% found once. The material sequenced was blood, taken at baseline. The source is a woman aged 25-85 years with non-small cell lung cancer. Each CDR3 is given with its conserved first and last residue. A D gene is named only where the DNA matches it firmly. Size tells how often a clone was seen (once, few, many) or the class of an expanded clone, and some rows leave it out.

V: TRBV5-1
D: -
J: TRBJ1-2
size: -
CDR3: CASSLESGNGYTF
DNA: TGCGCCAGCAGCTTGGAATCAGGGAATGGCTACACCTTC

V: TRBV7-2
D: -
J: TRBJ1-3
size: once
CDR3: CASSLVNGGNTIYF
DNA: TGTGCCAGCAGCTTAGTAAATGGGGGGAACACCATATATTTT

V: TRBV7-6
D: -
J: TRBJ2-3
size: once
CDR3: CASSSFRNTQYF
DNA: TGTGCCAGCAGCTCCTTTAGAAATACGCAGTACTTT

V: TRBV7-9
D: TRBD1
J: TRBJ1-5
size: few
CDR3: CASSQDRAFYQPQHF
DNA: TGTGCCAGCAGCCAGGACAGGGCGTTTTATCAGCCCCAGCATTTT

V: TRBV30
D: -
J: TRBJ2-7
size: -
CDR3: CAFTRDALSYEQYF
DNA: TGTGCCTTCACCCGGGACGCCCTGTCCTACGAGCAGTACTTC

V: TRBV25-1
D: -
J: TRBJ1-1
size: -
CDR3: CASSDHGQSGDTEAFF
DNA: TGTGCCAGCAGTGACCACGGACAGAGTGGGGACACTGAAGCTTTCTTT

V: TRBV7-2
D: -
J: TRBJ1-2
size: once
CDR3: CASSINAGVGGYTF
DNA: TGTGCCAGCAGCATTAACGCAGGGGTCGGGGGCTACACCTTC

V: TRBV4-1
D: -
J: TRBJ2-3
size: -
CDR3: CASSLTVERADTQYF
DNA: TGCGCCAGCAGCCTAACCGTTGAACGGGCAGATACGCAGTATTTT

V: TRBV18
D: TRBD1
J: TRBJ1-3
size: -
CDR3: CASSPRQGAGNTIYF
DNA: TGTGCCAGCTCACCGCGACAGGGGGCTGGAAACACCATATATTTT

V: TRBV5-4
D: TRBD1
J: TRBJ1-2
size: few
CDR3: CASSGRTGNLGYTF
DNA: TGTGCCAGCAGCGGAAGGACAGGGAATCTTGGCTACACCTTC

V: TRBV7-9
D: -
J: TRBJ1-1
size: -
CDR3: CASSLPLPGNTEAFF
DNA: TGTGCCAGCAGCCTTCCCCTGCCGGGGAACACTGAAGCTTTCTTT

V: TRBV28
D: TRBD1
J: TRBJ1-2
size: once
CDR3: CASSFLRDSSRRLANYGYTF
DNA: TGTGCCAGCAGTTTCCTTAGGGACAGTTCCCGACGCTTAGCTAACTATGGCTACACCTTC

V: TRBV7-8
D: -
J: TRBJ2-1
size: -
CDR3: CASSRTFSSYNEQFF
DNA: TGTGCCAGCAGCCGGACTTTTTCTTCCTACAATGAGCAGTTCTTC

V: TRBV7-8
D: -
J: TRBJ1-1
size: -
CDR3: CASSFEGGGMNTEAFF
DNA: TGTGCCAGCAGCTTCGAGGGGGGGGGTATGAACACTGAAGCTTTCTTT

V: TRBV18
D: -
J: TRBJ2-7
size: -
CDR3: CASSLSGDEQYF
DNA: TGTGCCAGCTCACTTTCAGGGGACGAGCAGTACTTC

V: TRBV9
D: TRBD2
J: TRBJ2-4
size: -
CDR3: CASSDSPTSGGAQGNIQYF
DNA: TGTGCCAGCAGCGATTCCCCGACTAGCGGGGGGGCCCAGGGTAACATTCAGTACTTC

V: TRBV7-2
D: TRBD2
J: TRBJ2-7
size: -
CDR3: CASSLTWGGTYEQYF
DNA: TGTGCCAGCAGCTTAACTTGGGGGGGTACCTACGAGCAGTACTTC

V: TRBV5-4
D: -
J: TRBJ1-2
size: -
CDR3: CASSPGAGYGYTF
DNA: TGTGCCAGCAGCCCAGGGGCCGGCTATGGCTACACCTTC